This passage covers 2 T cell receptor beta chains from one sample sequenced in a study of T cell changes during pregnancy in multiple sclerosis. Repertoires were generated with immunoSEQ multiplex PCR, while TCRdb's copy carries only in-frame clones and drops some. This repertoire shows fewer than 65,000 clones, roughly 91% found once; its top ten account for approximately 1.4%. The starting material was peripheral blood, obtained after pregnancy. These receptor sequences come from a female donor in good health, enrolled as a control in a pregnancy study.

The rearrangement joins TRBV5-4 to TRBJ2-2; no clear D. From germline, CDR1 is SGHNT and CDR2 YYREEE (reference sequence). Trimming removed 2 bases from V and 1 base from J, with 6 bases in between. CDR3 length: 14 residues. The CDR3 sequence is CASSFGENTGELFF. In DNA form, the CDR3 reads TGTGCCAGCAGCTTTGGAGAGAACACCGGGGAGCTGTTTTTT.

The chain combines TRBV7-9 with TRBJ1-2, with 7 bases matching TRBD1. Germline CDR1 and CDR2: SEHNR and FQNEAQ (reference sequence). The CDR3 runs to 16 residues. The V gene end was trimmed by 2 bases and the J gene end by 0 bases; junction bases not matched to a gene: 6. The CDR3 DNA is TGTGCCAGCAGCTTACTCGGGGACAGCCCTAACTATGGCTACACCTTC. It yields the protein CASSLLGDSPNYGYTF.